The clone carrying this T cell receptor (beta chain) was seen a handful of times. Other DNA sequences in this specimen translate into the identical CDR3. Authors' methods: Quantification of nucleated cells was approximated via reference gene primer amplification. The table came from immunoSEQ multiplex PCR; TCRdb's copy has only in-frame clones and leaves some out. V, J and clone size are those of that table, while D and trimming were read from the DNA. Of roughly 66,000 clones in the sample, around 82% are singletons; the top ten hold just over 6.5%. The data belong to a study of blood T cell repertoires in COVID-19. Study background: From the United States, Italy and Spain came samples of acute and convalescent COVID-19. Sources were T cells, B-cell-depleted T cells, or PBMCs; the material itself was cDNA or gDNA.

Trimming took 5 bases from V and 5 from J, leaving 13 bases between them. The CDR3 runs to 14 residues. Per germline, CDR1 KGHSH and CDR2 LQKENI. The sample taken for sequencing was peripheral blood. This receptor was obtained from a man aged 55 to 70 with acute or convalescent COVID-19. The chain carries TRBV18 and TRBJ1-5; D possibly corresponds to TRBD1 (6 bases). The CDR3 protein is CASSLDRTYQPQHF. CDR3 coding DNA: TGTGCCAGCTCATTGGACAGAACCTATCAGCCCCAGCATTTT.